The rows below give T cell receptor beta chains drawn from one sample of a study of blood T cell dynamics during melanoma immunotherapy. Data came from immunoSEQ multiplex PCR; TCRdb stores just in-frame clones and leaves some out. The sample includes around 26,000 clones, around nine tenths of them seen just once. The specimen was blood, collected from a patient treated with checkpoint blockade. The receptors here all came from a human donor with melanoma. Each CDR3 is given with its conserved first and last residue. The D gene is left open where the match is weak. Clone size is not always given. Where it is, it says once, few, many or a class for expanded clones.

>TRBV5-4|TRBD1|.|TRBJ2-7
TGTGCCAGCAGCGGACGGACAGGGGCCTACGAGCAGTACTTC
CASSGRTGAYEQYF
>TRBV5-4|.|.|TRBJ2-7
TGTGCCAGCAGCTTTTCCCTCGGCAGGAACGAGCAGTACTTC
CASSFSLGRNEQYF
>TRBV28|.|.|TRBJ1-2
TGTGCCAGCAGTTTATCCCCTTGGAGGGAAGATGGCTACACCTTC
CASSLSPWREDGYTF
>TRBV18|TRBD1|.|TRBJ2-7
TGTGCCAGCTCTAGGGACAGGGAGTACGAGCAGTACTTC
CASSRDREYEQYF
>TRBV5-1|.|.|TRBJ1-4
TGCGCCAGCAGCTTGGTCAGTGCAACTAATGAAAAACTGTTTTTT
CASSLVSATNEKLFF
>TRBV19|TRBD2|.|TRBJ2-7
TGTGCCAGTAGTGCCATTAGCGGGAGAAGCAACGAGCAGTACTTC
CASSAISGRSNEQYF
>TRBV5-1|.|.|TRBJ1-1
TGCGCCAGCAGCTTGGGCGTCGGGGTCGGTGACACTGAAGCTTTCTTT
CASSLGVGVGDTEAFF
>TRBV18|.|.|TRBJ2-2
TGTGCCAGCTCACCACGGTTTAGCGAGAACACCGGGGAGCTGTTTTTT
CASSPRFSENTGELFF
>TRBV15|.|.|TRBJ1-4
TGTGCCACCAGCAGAGTGGGGGCGTCGAATGAAAAACTGTTTTTT
CATSRVGASNEKLFF
>TRBV7-2|TRBD2|.|TRBJ2-7
TGTGCCAGCAGCGGACTAGCCCGATGGAACTCCTACGAGCAGTACTTC
CASSGLARWNSYEQYF
>TRBV10-2|.|.|TRBJ1-5
TGCGCCAGCAGTGAGGGCAACCTGAGCAATCAGCCCCAGCATTTT
CASSEGNLSNQPQHF
>TRBV5-1|TRBD2|.|TRBJ2-5
TGCGCCAGCAGTCGCGGGACTAGCGGGAGGGAGACCCAGTACTTC
CASSRGTSGRETQYF
>TRBV25-1|TRBD1|.|TRBJ1-6
TGTGCCAGCACCCAGCTGGGACAGCTCCACTTT
CASTQLGQLHF
>TRBV7-9|.|.|TRBJ1-4
TGTGCCAGCAGCTTAGACCCTTCAGAAAAACTGTTTTTT
CASSLDPSEKLFF
>TRBV7-3|TRBD2|once|TRBJ2-5
TGTGCCAGCAGCCTCAACCCCGGGGGACTAGCAGTAGAAGAGACCCAGTACTTC
CASSLNPGGLAVEETQYF
>TRBV18|.|.|TRBJ1-4
TGTGCCAGCTCACCGGGCAGGGGAAATGAAAAACTGTTTTTT
CASSPGRGNEKLFF
>TRBV11-1|.|.|TRBJ2-7
TGTGCCAGCAGCTTAGAATACGAGCAGTACTTC
CASSLEYEQYF
>TRBV6-5|TRBD1|.|TRBJ2-6
TGTGCCAGCAGCACAGGGGGCTCTGGGGCCAACGTCCTGACTTTC
CASSTGGSGANVLTF
>TRBV6-7|TRBD2|few|TRBJ2-2
TGTGCCAGCAGTTTAGCGGGAGGAGCGACCGGGGAGCTGTTTTTT
CASSLAGGATGELFF
>TRBV5-1|.|.|TRBJ2-3
TGCGCCAGCAGCTTGGAGGGGGGCCCTGCCACAGATACGCAGTATTTT
CASSLEGGPATDTQYF
>TRBV28|TRBD1|.|TRBJ2-4
TGTGCCATCCGACAGGGAAACATTCAGTACTTC
CAIRQGNIQYF
>TRBV7-3|TRBD1|.|TRBJ2-5
TGTGCCAGCAGCTTGGGACAGGGCTTTGAGACCCAGTACTTC
CASSLGQGFETQYF
>TRBV2|TRBD1|.|TRBJ2-7
TGTGCCAGCAGTGATGTGACAGGGAGAACCCACGAGCAGTACTTC
CASSDVTGRTHEQYF
>TRBV5-8|.|.|TRBJ2-3
TGTGCCAGCAGCTTGGTATTTTCACTTACCTCTAGCACAGATACGCAGTATTTT
CASSLVFSLTSSTDTQYF
>TRBV11-3|TRBD2|.|TRBJ2-1
TGTGCCAGCAGCGCCCGGACTAGCAGCTCCTACAATGAGCAGTTCTTC
CASSARTSSSYNEQFF
>TRBV6-5|.|.|TRBJ1-5
TGTGCCAGCAGGGCTCTAGGGGGAGAACTCCAGCCCCAGCATTTT
CASRALGGELQPQHF
>TRBV10-2|.|few|TRBJ1-3
TGCGCCAGCAGTGAGGGCAGCTCTGGAAACACCATATATTTT
CASSEGSSGNTIYF
>TRBV7-9|.|few|TRBJ2-5
TGTGCCAGCAGCTTAGAAGTGAGTTTGGAGACCCAGTACTTC
CASSLEVSLETQYF
>TRBV5-1|.|.|TRBJ1-2
TGCGCCAGCAGCTCCCTCGCCGGGACGGATGAGACCAGCTTC
CASSSLAGTDETSF
>TRBV10-3|.|.|TRBJ1-1
TGTGCCATCAGTGAGCAACAAGGGACTGAAGCTTTCTTT
CAISEQQGTEAFF
>TRBV19|TRBD1|.|TRBJ2-3
TGTGCCAGTAGTATCGACAGGGGCACAGATACGCAGTATTTT
CASSIDRGTDTQYF
>TRBV28|TRBD1|.|TRBJ1-2
TGTGCCAGCAGTTTAATAGGGACAGGATTTGGCTACACCTTC
CASSLIGTGFGYTF
>TRBV6-6|.|.|TRBJ2-1
TGTGCCAGCGGCCGGCCGTCTAGGAGCTCCTACAATGAGCAGTTCTTC
CASGRPSRSSYNEQFF
>TRBV6-5|.|.|TRBJ1-1
TGTGCCAGCAGTTACTCAGCGCAGGCCGACACTGAAGCTTTCTTT
CASSYSAQADTEAFF
>TRBV27|TRBD1|.|TRBJ1-2
TGTGCCAGCAGTCCTCCGGGACAGGGGATATATGGCTACACCTTC
CASSPPGQGIYGYTF
>TRBV11-2|TRBD2|.|TRBJ2-3
TGTGCCAGCAGCTTAACTTGGACTAGCCACACAGATACGCAGTATTTT
CASSLTWTSHTDTQYF
>TRBV19|.|.|TRBJ2-6
TGTGCCAGTAGCCACTTGGGGGCCAACGTCCTGACTTTC
CASSHLGANVLTF
>TRBV7-2|.|.|TRBJ2-7
TGTGCCAGCAGCATAGCCAGGGGGGCTGCGGTCTACGAGCAGTACTTC
CASSIARGAAVYEQYF